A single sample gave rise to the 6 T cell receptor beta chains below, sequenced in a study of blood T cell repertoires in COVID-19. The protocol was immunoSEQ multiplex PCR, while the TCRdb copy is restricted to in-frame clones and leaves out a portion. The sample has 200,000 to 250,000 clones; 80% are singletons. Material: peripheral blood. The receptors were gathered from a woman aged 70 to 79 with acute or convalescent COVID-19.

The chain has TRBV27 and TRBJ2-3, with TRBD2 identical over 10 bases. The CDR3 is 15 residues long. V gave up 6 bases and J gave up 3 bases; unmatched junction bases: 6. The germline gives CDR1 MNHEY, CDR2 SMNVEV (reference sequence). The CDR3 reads CASRYLAGATDTQYF. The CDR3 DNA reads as TGTGCCAGCAGGTATCTAGCGGGGGCGACAGATACGCAGTATTTT.

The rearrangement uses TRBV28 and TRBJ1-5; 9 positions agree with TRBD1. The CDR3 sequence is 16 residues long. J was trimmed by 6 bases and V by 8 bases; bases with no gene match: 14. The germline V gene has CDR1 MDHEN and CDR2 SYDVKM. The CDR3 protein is CASLAVGQGVSQPQHF. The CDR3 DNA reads TGTGCCAGCCTGGCGGTGGGACAGGGCGTCAGTCAGCCCCAGCATTTT.

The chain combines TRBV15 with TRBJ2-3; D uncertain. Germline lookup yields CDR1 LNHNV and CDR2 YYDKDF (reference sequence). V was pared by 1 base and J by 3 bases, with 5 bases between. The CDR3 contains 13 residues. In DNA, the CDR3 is TGTGCCACCAGCAGAGTTTCTACAGATACGCAGTATTTT. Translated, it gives CATSRVSTDTQYF.

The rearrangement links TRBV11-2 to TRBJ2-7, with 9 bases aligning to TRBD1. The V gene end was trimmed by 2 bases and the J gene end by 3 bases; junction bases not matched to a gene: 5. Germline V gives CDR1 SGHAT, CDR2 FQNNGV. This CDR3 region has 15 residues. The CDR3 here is CASSLSGTGNYEQYF. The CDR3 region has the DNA TGTGCCAGCAGCTTATCTGGGACAGGGAACTACGAGCAGTACTTC.

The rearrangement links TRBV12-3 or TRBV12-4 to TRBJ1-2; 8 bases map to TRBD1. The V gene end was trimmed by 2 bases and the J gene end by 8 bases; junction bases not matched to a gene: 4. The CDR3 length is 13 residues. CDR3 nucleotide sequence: TGTGCCAGCAGTTTACAACAGGGGGGCGGCTACACCTTC. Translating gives CASSLQQGGGYTF.

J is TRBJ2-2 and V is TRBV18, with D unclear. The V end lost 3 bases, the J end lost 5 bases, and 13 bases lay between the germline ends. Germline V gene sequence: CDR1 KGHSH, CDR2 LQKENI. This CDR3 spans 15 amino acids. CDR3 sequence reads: CASSPLQTQTGELFF. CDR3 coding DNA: TGTGCCAGCTCACCCCTCCAGACACAGACCGGGGAGCTGTTTTTT.